Following are 26 T cell receptor beta chains from one sample sequenced in a study of T cell responses to AZD1222 COVID-19 vaccine. The assay was immunoSEQ multiplex PCR, and TCRdb's table has in-frame clones only and misses some. The table includes some 100,000 clones, more than 85% detected once. The source was peripheral blood, collected 28 days after the second AZD1222 dose. The receptor set was obtained from an adult who received the AZD1222 COVID-19 vaccine.

V is TRBV5-6 and J is TRBJ1-1, with D uncertain. Germline V gene data show CDR1 as SGHDT and CDR2 as YYEEEE. Trimming shortened V by 2 bases and J by 0 bases, and 5 bases separated the two germline ends. The CDR3 loop spans 13 amino acids. CDR3 sequence reads: CASSFSVNTEAFF. The CDR3 bases are TGTGCCAGCAGCTTTTCGGTGAACACTGAAGCTTTCTTT.

The rearrangement joins TRBV29-1 to TRBJ2-7; TRBD1 matches 9 bases. The CDR3 covers 12 residues. V was clipped by 7 bases and J by 6 bases; unmatched bases: 7. Germline CDR1 is SQVTM and CDR2 is ANQGSEA. CDR3 region: CSAGTGTSEQYF. The DNA for the CDR3 is TGCAGCGCTGGGACAGGGACCAGCGAGCAGTACTTC.

The rearrangement uses TRBV3-1 (or the pseudogene TRBV3-2) and TRBJ2-3; 8 bases are shared with TRBD2. Germline assignment: CDR1 LGHDT and CDR2 YNNKEL (reference sequence). Unmatched junction bases numbered 8, after V lost 4 bases and J lost 5 bases. The CDR3 contains 15 residues. As DNA, the CDR3 is TGTGCCAGCAGCCTTACGGGGGGGAGAGTAGATACGCAGTATTTT. Translated, it gives CASSLTGGRVDTQYF.

The chain is built from TRBV4-1 and TRBJ2-3; TRBD2 matches at 8 bases. The CDR3 covers 15 residues. J lost 0 bases, V lost 8 bases, and 7 bases had no gene match. The germline V gene encodes CDR1 MGHRA and CDR2 YSYEKL. The CDR3 here is CASSSGGLSTDTQYF. The DNA for the CDR3 is TGCGCCAGCTCCAGCGGGGGCCTTAGCACAGATACGCAGTATTTT.

The chain couples TRBV19 to TRBJ1-5, with 9 bases identical to TRBD1. With V trimmed by 3 bases and J by 3 bases, 12 bases remained unmatched. CDR1 is LNHDA, CDR2 SQIVND, per germline (reference sequence). This CDR3 has 18 residues. CDR3 nucleotide sequence: TGTGCCAGTAGTATTCAACTGGACAGGGGATATGACAATCAGCCCCAGCATTTT. Its protein product is CASSIQLDRGYDNQPQHF.

The gene calls are TRBV5-1 and TRBJ2-2; TRBD1 is a possible D gene (6 bases). The CDR3 runs to 20 residues. Germline V gene lookup returns CDR1 SGHRS and CDR2 YFSETQ. Trimming cost V 0 bases and J 1 base, with 22 bases left between them. In DNA form, the CDR3 reads TGCGCCAGCAGCTTGGGACAGGCTTACATATTCCGAGGGAACACCGGGGAGCTGTTTTTT. It encodes CASSLGQAYIFRGNTGELFF.

The V gene is TRBV5-4, the J gene TRBJ2-7; TRBD2 matches 13 bases. This CDR3 has 16 amino acids. Unmatched junction bases numbered 5, after V lost 3 bases and J lost 2 bases. Germline loops: CDR1 SGHNT, CDR2 YYREEE (reference sequence). The DNA for the CDR3 is TGTGCCAGCAGCTACGGACTAGCGGGGGCCACCTACGAGCAGTACTTC. It encodes CASSYGLAGATYEQYF.

The table lists this clone with a few counts. The V and J genes are TRBV10-2 and TRBJ2-7, with D perhaps matching TRBD1 (5 bases). The V and J ends lost 3 bases and 0 bases respectively, with 12 bases between them. The CDR3 runs to 15 residues. Per germline, CDR1 WSHSY and CDR2 SAAADI. The CDR3 reads CASSDSTVGSYEQYF. The CDR3 DNA follows: TGCGCCAGCAGTGATTCGACAGTGGGCTCCTACGAGCAGTACTTC.

The genes are TRBV7-3 and TRBJ2-2; D is ambiguous. V was pared by 5 bases and J by 0 bases, with 19 bases between. This CDR3 is 18 amino acids long. Germline V gene sequence: CDR1 SGHTA, CDR2 FQGTGA. In nucleotides, the CDR3 is TGTGCCAGCAGCCGTATACCGCCGGGTCTAACGAACACCGGGGAGCTGTTTTTT. It specifies CASSRIPPGLTNTGELFF.

This clone has only one observation. This chain links TRBV5-1 with TRBJ2-2, with 7 positions matching TRBD2. V lost 3 bases, J lost 3 bases, and 5 bases stayed unmatched. Germline V gives CDR1 SGHRS, CDR2 YFSETQ. CDR3 length: 15 residues. The CDR3 here is CASSSGTTYTGELFF. CDR3 in DNA: TGCGCCAGCAGCTCGGGGACTACCTACACCGGGGAGCTGTTTTTT.

In the case of this clone: This sample includes further DNA sequences coding for the same CDR3. V gene TRBV10-1 combines with J gene TRBJ1-1, with 10 bases aligning to TRBD1. The CDR3 consists of 14 residues. The J segment lost 3 bases and the V segment lost 6 bases, leaving 4 bases of the junction unmatched. The germline gives CDR1 WNHNN, CDR2 SYGVQD (reference sequence). CDR3 sequence reads: CASRSGQGDTEAFF. In DNA, the CDR3 is TGCGCCAGCAGGAGTGGACAGGGGGACACTGAAGCTTTCTTT.

The V call is TRBV7-2, the J call TRBJ1-2; D might be TRBD1 (6 bases). Looked up from germline, CDR1 is SGHTA and CDR2 is FQGNSA. The CDR3 totals 16 residues. V was trimmed by 0 bases and J by 7 bases, leaving 18 bases between them. CDR3 nucleotides: TGTGCCAGCAGCTTAGCCCAGGGGAGGGAAATAGGTGGCTACACCTTC. Its protein product is CASSLAQGREIGGYTF.

The chain links TRBV2 to TRBJ1-4; D may be TRBD1 (5 bases). Germline-derived CDR1 and CDR2 are SNHLY and FYNNEI. V lost 3 bases and J 7 bases, leaving 9 bases between the germline ends. CDR3 length: 13 residues. The CDR3 coding sequence is TGTGCCAGCAGTGAGATAGACAGTGAAAAACTGTTTTTT. Protein: CASSEIDSEKLFF.

This sequence joins TRBV28 and TRBJ2-7; 9 bases map to TRBD2. The CDR3 totals 14 residues. The germline gives CDR1 MDHEN, CDR2 SYDVKM. V was clipped by 2 bases and J by 2 bases; unmatched bases: 1. CDR3 region: CASSLAGGPYEQYF. The DNA of the CDR3 is TGTGCCAGCAGTTTAGCGGGAGGGCCCTACGAGCAGTACTTC.

This chain joins TRBV5-1 and TRBJ1-1; TRBD1 matches at 7 bases. Per germline, CDR1 SGHRS and CDR2 YFSETQ. The CDR3 has 15 amino acids. V lost 4 bases, J lost 5 bases, and 11 bases stayed unmatched. CDR3 amino acids: CASSHQTGPGTEAFF. In DNA form, the CDR3 reads TGCGCCAGCAGCCACCAGACAGGGCCTGGGACTGAAGCTTTCTTT.

V and J are TRBV13 and TRBJ1-1; TRBD1 agrees at 7 bases. V lost 5 bases, J lost 4 bases, and 10 bases stayed unmatched. From germline, CDR1 is PRHDT and CDR2 FYEKMQ (reference sequence). This CDR3 comprises 15 residues. CDR3 region: CASSLPQGRGTEAFF. In DNA form, the CDR3 reads TGTGCCAGCAGCCTACCACAGGGGAGGGGCACTGAAGCTTTCTTT.

V gene TRBV6-5 combines with J gene TRBJ1-2; possible D gene TRBD1, 6 bases. The CDR3 covers 14 residues. Germline loops: CDR1 MNHEY, CDR2 SVGAGI. Trimming cost V 10 bases and J 5 bases, with 20 bases left between them. CDR3 region: CATNLGGGRYGYTF. The DNA for the CDR3 is TGTGCCACCAACCTAGGGGGGGGGAGGTATGGCTACACCTTC.

The chain employs TRBV3-1 (or the pseudogene TRBV3-2) and TRBJ1-1; D gene uncertain. V was pared by 1 base and J by 1 base, with 19 bases between. The CDR3 extends over 18 amino acids. The germline V gene encodes CDR1 LGHDT and CDR2 YNNKEL (reference sequence). The CDR3 is CASSQAWFRNGRNTEAFF. CDR3 DNA sequence: TGTGCCAGCAGCCAAGCTTGGTTTCGGAACGGCAGGAACACTGAAGCTTTCTTT.

The CDR3 sequence is CASRGTASNQPQHF. In DNA, the CDR3 is TGTGCCAGCAGGGGGACAGCTAGCAATCAGCCCCAGCATTTT. V usage is TRBV6-5 and J usage is TRBJ1-5, with 7 positions matching TRBD1. Germline CDR1 MNHEY, CDR2 SVGAGI. The junction had 2 bases not matched to a gene; V was cut back by 6 bases and J by 0 bases. This CDR3 contains 14 residues.

The gene calls are TRBV11-3 and TRBJ1-1, with 7 bases matching TRBD1. Germline loops: CDR1 SGHNT, CDR2 YENEEA. With 5 bases clipped from V and 0 bases from J, the junction kept 6 bases outside the gene matches. CDR3 length: 15 residues. The DNA of the CDR3 is TGTGCCAGCAGCCCCAACAGGGGTATGAACACTGAAGCTTTCTTT. Protein sequence: CASSPNRGMNTEAFF.

The rearrangement uses TRBV6-4 and TRBJ2-1; D gene ambiguous. The length of the CDR3 is 13 residues. Germline V gene data show CDR1 as MRHNA and CDR2 as SNTAGT. V lost 2 bases to trimming and J lost 6 bases, with 8 bases between them. The CDR3 coding sequence is TGTGCCAGCAGTGACCTCGGTGTCAATGAGCAGTTCTTC. Translated, it gives CASSDLGVNEQFF.

The chain combines TRBV7-6 with TRBJ2-7; the match to TRBD1 covers 8 bases. The CDR3 consists of 17 residues. Germline V lookup: CDR1 SGHVS, CDR2 FNYEAQ. The J segment lost 2 bases and the V segment lost 0 bases, leaving 9 bases of the junction unmatched. The CDR3 is CASSLAKVQQGAYEQYF. In DNA, the CDR3 is TGTGCCAGCAGCTTAGCGAAGGTCCAACAGGGGGCCTACGAGCAGTACTTC. The variable domain in full, with the rest retrieved from reference TRBV7-6 and TRBJ2-7, is GAGVSQSPRYKVTKRGQDVALRCDPISGHVSLYWYRQALGQGPEFLTYFNYEAQQDKSGLPNDRFSAERPEGSISTLTIQRTEQRDSAMYRCASSLAKVQQGAYEQYFGPGTRLTVT.

The rearrangement links TRBV7-8 to TRBJ1-1, with D perhaps TRBD1 (5 bases). Germline V lookup: CDR1 SGHVS, CDR2 FQNEAQ. V was cut by 0 bases and J by 4 bases, with 9 bases left in between. The CDR3 runs to 14 residues. The CDR3 region has the DNA TGTGCCAGCAGCTTAGCGAGGGGCCTCACTGAAGCTTTCTTT. Translating gives CASSLARGLTEAFF.

The chain couples TRBV29-1 to TRBJ1-2; 7 bases match TRBD1. With V trimmed by 4 bases and J by 4 bases, 12 bases remained unmatched. The germline CDR1 and CDR2 sequences are SQVTM and ANQGSEA. The CDR3 is 15 amino acids. CDR3 in DNA: TGCAGCGTTGTGGTAGGGGGCACTCTATCCTATGGCTACACCTTC. It encodes CSVVVGGTLSYGYTF.

The table lists this clone with a count of one. The chain couples TRBV25-1 to TRBJ2-1; 11 bases fit TRBD2. The CDR3 length is 15 residues. Per germline, CDR1 MGHDK and CDR2 SYGVNS. The V and J ends lost 3 bases and 6 bases, in that order; junction bases with no gene match: 4. In DNA form, the CDR3 reads TGTGCCAGCAGTGATACTAGCGGGAGATTCAATGAGCAGTTCTTC. Translated, it gives CASSDTSGRFNEQFF.

This clone was observed a handful of times. This chain links TRBV7-2 with TRBJ2-6; D ambiguous. The V end was cut by 6 bases, the J end by 2 bases, with 20 bases between. This CDR3 has 18 residues. The germline V gene has CDR1 SGHTA and CDR2 FQGNSA. The CDR3 coding sequence is TGTGCCAGCAGAACTCAAAGGGAAAGGGCTCCTGGGGCCAACGTCCTGACTTTC. Translated: CASRTQRERAPGANVLTF.